The rows below give T cell receptor beta chains drawn from one sample of a study of blood T cell repertoires in COVID-19. The table came from immunoSEQ multiplex PCR; TCRdb's copy has only in-frame clones and leaves some out. The sample holds just under 65,000 clones; nearly 85% are singletons and the top ten take about two fifths. Source material: peripheral blood. The source is a human donor in a cohort sampled during active COVID-19. Both conserved end residues are part of each CDR3. The D gene is left open where the match is weak. Rows give clone size only sometimes, using once, few, many, or a class for an expanded clone.

d_call j_call clone_size v_call cdr3_nt cdr3_aa
NA TRBJ2-3 NA TRBV24-1 TGTGCCACCAGTGCCCGGGGATCAGATACGCAGTATTTT CATSARGSDTQYF
NA TRBJ2-7 NA TRBV11-2 TGTGCCAGCAGCCCGACAGCAAGGGAGCAGTACTTC CASSPTAREQYF
TRBD2 TRBJ2-3 NA TRBV5-1 TGCGCCAGCAGCTTGTCGGTTGGCGGGGGGGACACAGATACGCAGTATTTT CASSLSVGGGDTDTQYF
TRBD1 TRBJ2-7 once TRBV19 TGTGCCAGTAGCAGGAGGACAGGGCCCTACGAGCAGTACTTC CASSRRTGPYEQYF
NA TRBJ2-1 NA TRBV18 TGTGCCAGCTCTCCCCTTGCGGGGGAGCAGTTCTTC CASSPLAGEQFF
TRBD1 TRBJ1-4 few TRBV5-4 TGTGCCAGCAGCTCATCGGGACAGGGGGATGAAAAACTGTTTTTT CASSSSGQGDEKLFF
TRBD2 TRBJ2-1 NA TRBV6-6 TGTGCCAGCAGTTACAGTGGCGGGGGGGCGAGGAATGAGCAGTTCTTC CASSYSGGGARNEQFF
TRBD1 TRBJ2-1 NA TRBV15 TGTGCCACCAGCAGCCTAAGGGGGCAAAACAATGAGCAGTTCTTC CATSSLRGQNNEQFF
NA TRBJ1-3 NA TRBV19 TGTGCCAGTATGGCCCCGACAAAGCCCTCTGGAAACACCATATATTTT CASMAPTKPSGNTIYF
TRBD1 TRBJ2-7 NA TRBV5-4 TGTGCCAGCAGCTCCCCGGGACAGGGGGGGTCCTACGAGCAGTACTTC CASSSPGQGGSYEQYF
NA TRBJ2-3 NA TRBV18 TGTGCCAGCTCACCGGCGAGGGTGGGCACAGATACGCAGTATTTT CASSPARVGTDTQYF
TRBD2 TRBJ2-3 NA TRBV7-8 TGTGCCAGCGGCGATACTCGGACTAGCGGGGGAACCCTACTTAGGACAGATACGCAGTATTTT CASGDTRTSGGTLLRTDTQYF
TRBD1 TRBJ2-2 NA TRBV7-2 TGTGCCAGCAGCCCGGGACAGAAAAACACCGGGGAGCTGTTTTTT CASSPGQKNTGELFF
TRBD1 TRBJ1-5 NA TRBV28 TGTGCCAGCAGTTTTCCAGGGGGAACTAATAGCAATCAGCCCCAGCATTTT CASSFPGGTNSNQPQHF
NA TRBJ1-2 NA TRBV5-6 TGTGCCAGCAGCTTGGGGGCCGTTAACTATGGCTACACCTTC CASSLGAVNYGYTF
NA TRBJ1-1 NA TRBV19 TGTGCCACTCCTGGGGGGGGAATTGAAGCTTTCTTT CATPGGGIEAFF
NA TRBJ1-6 NA TRBV12-3/TRBV12-4 TGTGCCAGCAGTTTTAGCAGGGATTCACCCCTCCACTTT CASSFSRDSPLHF
TRBD1 TRBJ1-4 NA TRBV19 TGTGCCAGTTCCCAACGCGGGACAGGGGGTGAAAAACTGTTTTTT CASSQRGTGGEKLFF
NA TRBJ2-2 NA TRBV11-1 TGTGCCAGCAGCTTAGTATCGACAGGAATGGGGGAGCTGTTTTTT CASSLVSTGMGELFF
TRBD2 TRBJ2-7 NA TRBV28 TGTGCCAGCCATAGCGGGGACTACGAGCAGTACTTC CASHSGDYEQYF
TRBD2 TRBJ2-3 NA TRBV18 TGTGCCAGCTCACCGATAGCGGGGGCGAGCACAGATACGCAGTATTTT CASSPIAGASTDTQYF
TRBD1 TRBJ1-5 NA TRBV9 TGTGCCAGCAGCGCAGGGACAGGGGTTAGCAATCAGCCCCAGCATTTT CASSAGTGVSNQPQHF
NA TRBJ1-5 NA TRBV4-3 TGCGCCAGCAGCCAAGATTTCGGGGGAGGGTTGCCCCAGCATTTT CASSQDFGGGLPQHF
TRBD2 TRBJ2-3 NA TRBV5-8 TGTGCCACTTTCCGTGTTTGGCTAGCGGGGGTTAGAACAGATACGCAGTATTTT CATFRVWLAGVRTDTQYF
NA TRBJ1-1 NA TRBV5-1 TGCGCCAGCAGCTTGGGAACAGGGATTAACACTGAAGCTTTCTTT CASSLGTGINTEAFF
TRBD1 TRBJ1-2 NA TRBV6-4 TGTGCCAGCAGTGCACAGGGGAACTATGGCTACACCTTC CASSAQGNYGYTF